The sample holds many counts of the clone carrying this T cell receptor (beta chain). As yet, its antigen is unknown. The germline CDR1 and CDR2 sequences are SGHRS and YFSETQ. There are 15 residues in the CDR3. V lost 0 bases to trimming and J lost 5 bases, with 12 bases between them. The entire patient cohort was treatment-naive prior to thyroid surgery. The data are from a study of metastatic and nonmetastatic thyroid tumors. Turning to the study itself: Repertoire comparison spanned blood and tumor or nodule tissue of malignant and benign thyroid patients. The study, taken as a whole, reports: Within blood and tumor, benign nodules reportedly had significantly lower TCR beta diversity than malignant thyroid tumors did.

With MiXCR, TCRdb reprocessed the PCR reads. Altogether tens of thousands of clones are present, around 16% being singletons, with the ten largest covering roughly a tenth. The sequenced sample consisted of blood. This TCR was sampled from a male donor with papillary thyroid cancer or a benign thyroid nodule (not recorded which). Some clones in this sample may be carry-over from other donors' samples. The rearrangement links TRBV5-1 to TRBJ2-1; D gene unclear. The CDR3 DNA follows: TGCGCCAGCAGCTTGGTTCATTATCGGGACAATGAGCAGTTCTTC. It codes for CASSLVHYRDNEQFF.